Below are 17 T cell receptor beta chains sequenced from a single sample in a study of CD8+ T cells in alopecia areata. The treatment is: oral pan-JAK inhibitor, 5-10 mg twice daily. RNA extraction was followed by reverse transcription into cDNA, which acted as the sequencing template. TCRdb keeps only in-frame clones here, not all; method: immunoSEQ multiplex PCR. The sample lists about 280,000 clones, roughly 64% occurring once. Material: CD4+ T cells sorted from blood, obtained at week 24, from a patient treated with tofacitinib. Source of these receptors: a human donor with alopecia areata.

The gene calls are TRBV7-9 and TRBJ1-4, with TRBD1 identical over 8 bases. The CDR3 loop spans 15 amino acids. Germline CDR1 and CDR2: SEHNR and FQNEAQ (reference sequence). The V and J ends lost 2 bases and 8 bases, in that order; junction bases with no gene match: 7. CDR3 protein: CASSLIVAGGEKLFF. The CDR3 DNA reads TGTGCCAGCAGCTTAATCGTCGCAGGGGGCGAAAAACTGTTTTTT.

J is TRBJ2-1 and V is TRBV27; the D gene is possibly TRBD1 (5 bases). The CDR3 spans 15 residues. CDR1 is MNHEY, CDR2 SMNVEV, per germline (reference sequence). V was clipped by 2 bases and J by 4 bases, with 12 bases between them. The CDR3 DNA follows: TGTGCCAGCAGTTTACAGGGCCATCTATACAATGAGCAGTTCTTC. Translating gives CASSLQGHLYNEQFF.

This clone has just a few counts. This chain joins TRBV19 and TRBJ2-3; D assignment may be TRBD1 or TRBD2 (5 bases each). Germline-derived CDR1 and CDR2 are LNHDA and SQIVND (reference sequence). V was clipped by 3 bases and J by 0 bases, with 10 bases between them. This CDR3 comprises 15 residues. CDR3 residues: CASSMGPTSTDTQYF. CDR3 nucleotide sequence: TGTGCCAGTAGTATGGGACCGACGAGCACAGATACGCAGTATTTT.

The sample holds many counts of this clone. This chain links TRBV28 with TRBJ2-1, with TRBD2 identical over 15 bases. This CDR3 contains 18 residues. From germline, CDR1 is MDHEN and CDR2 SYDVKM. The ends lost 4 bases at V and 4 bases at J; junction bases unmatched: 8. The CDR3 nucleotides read TGTGCCAGCAGTTCCCCCTTGGGACTAGCGGGGGGATACAATGAGCAGTTCTTC. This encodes CASSSPLGLAGGYNEQFF. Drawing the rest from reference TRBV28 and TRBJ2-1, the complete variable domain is DVKVTQSSRYLVKRTGEKVFLECVQDMDHENMFWYRQDPGLGLRLIYFSYDVKMKEKGDIPEGYSVSREKKERFSLILESASTNQTSMYLCASSSPLGLAGGYNEQFFGPGTRLTVL.

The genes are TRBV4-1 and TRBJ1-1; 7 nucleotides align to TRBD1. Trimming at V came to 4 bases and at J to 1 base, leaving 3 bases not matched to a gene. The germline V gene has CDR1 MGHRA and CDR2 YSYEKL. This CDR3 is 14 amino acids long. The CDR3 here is CASSLGTANTEAFF. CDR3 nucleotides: TGCGCCAGCAGCCTTGGGACAGCGAACACTGAAGCTTTCTTT.

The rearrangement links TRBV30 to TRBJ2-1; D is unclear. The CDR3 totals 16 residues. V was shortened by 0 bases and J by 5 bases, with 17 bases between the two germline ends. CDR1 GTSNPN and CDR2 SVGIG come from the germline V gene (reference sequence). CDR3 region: CAWSVATSWYDNEQFF. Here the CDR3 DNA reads TGTGCCTGGAGTGTAGCTACCTCGTGGTATGACAATGAGCAGTTCTTC.

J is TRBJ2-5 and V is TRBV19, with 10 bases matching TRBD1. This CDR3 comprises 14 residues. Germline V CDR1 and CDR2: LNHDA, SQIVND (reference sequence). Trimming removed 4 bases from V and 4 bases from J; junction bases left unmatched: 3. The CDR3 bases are TGTGCCAGTAGTACCGGGACAGGGGTAGAGACCCAGTACTTC. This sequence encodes CASSTGTGVETQYF. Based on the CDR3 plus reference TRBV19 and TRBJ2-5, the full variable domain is DGGITQSPKYLFRKEGQNVTLSCEQNLNHDAMYWYRQDPGQGLRLIYYSQIVNDFQKGDIAEGYSVSREKKESFPLTVTSAQKNPTAFYLCASSTGTGVETQYFGPGTRLLVL.

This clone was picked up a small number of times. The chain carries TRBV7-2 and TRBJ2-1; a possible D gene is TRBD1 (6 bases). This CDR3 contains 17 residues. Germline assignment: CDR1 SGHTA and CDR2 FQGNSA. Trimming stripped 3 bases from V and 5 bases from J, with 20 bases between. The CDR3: CASSFPSWGREDNEQFF. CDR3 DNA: TGTGCCAGCAGCTTCCCATCTTGGGGGCGCGAGGACAATGAGCAGTTCTTC. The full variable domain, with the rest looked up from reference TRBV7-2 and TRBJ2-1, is GAGVSQSPSNKVTEKGKDVELRCDPISGHTALYWYRQSLGQGLEFLIYFQGNSAPDKSGLPSDRFSAERTGGSVSTLTIQRTQQEDSAVYLCASSFPSWGREDNEQFFGPGTRLTVL.

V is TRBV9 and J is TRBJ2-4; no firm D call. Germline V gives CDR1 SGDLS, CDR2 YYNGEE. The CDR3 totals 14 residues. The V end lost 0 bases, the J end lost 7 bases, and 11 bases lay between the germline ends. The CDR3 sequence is CASSVAGSNNIQYF. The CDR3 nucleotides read TGTGCCAGCAGCGTAGCAGGATCGAACAACATTCAGTACTTC.

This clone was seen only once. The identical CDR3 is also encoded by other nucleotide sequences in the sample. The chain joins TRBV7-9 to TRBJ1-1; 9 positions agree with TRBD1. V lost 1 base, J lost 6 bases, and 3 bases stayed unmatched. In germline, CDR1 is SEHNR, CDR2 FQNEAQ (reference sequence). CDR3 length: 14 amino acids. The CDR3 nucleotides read TGTGCCAGCAGCTTAGGACAGGGGGAAGCTGAAGCTTTCTTT. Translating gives CASSLGQGEAEAFF.

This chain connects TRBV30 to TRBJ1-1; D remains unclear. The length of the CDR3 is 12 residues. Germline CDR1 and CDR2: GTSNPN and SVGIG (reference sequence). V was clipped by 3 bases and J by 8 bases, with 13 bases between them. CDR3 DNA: TGTGCCTGGAGCCAAACGTTCCGGGAAGCTTTCTTT. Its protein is CAWSQTFREAFF.

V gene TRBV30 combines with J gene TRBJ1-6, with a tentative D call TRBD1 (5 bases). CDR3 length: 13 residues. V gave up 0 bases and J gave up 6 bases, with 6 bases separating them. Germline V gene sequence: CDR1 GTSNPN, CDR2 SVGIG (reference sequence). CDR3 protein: CAWSVDSNSPLHF. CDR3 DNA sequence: TGTGCCTGGAGTGTTGACAGTAATTCACCCCTCCACTTT.

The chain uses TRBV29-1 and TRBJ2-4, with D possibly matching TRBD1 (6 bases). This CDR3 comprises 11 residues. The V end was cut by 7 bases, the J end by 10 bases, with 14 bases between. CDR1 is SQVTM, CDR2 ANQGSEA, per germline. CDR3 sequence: CSARRDTIQYF. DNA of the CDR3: TGCAGCGCCCGACGGGACACAATTCAGTACTTC. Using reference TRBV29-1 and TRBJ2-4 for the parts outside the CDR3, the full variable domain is SAVISQKPSRDICQRGTSLTIQCQVDSQVTMMFWYRQQPGQSLTLIATANQGSEATYESGFVIDKFPISRPNLTFSTLTVSNMSPEDSSIYLCSARRDTIQYFGAGTRLSVL.

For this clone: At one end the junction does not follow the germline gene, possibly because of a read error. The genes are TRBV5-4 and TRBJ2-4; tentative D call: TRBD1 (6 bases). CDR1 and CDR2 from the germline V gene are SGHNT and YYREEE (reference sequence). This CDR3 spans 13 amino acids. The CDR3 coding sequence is TGCGCCAGCAGCCAACAACAGGGAGACATTCAGTACTTC. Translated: CASSQQQGDIQYF.

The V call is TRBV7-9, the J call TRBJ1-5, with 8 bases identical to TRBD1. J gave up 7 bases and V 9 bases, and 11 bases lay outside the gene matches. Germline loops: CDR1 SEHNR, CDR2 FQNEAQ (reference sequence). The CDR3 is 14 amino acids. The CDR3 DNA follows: TGTGCCAGTTCCGCCGGACAGGGCTCCCAGCCCCAGCATTTT. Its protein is CASSAGQGSQPQHF.

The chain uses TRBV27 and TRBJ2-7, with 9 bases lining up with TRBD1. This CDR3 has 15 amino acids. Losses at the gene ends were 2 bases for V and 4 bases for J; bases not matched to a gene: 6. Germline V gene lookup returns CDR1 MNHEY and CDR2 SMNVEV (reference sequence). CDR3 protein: CASSLGGTGLYEQYF. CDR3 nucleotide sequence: TGTGCCAGCAGTTTAGGGGGGACAGGGCTTTACGAGCAGTACTTC.

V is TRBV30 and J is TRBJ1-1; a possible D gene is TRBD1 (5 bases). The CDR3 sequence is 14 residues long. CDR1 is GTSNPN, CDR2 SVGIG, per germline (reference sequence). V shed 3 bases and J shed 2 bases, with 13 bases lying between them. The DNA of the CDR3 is TGTGCCTGGAGCCTGGGGGGGAGAAACACTGAAGCTTTCTTT. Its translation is CAWSLGGRNTEAFF.